Listed below are T cell receptor beta chains from one sample, sequenced in a study of early stage breast cancer tumors. Profiling relied on immunoSEQ multiplex PCR, and the TCRdb table lists in-frame clones only, not all of them. The sample carries tens of thousands of clones, approximately 78% recorded once. The specimen was blood. The origin of the receptors is a person between 35 and 49 years old with breast cancer. Both conserved end residues are part of each CDR3. Fields, in order: V gene, clone size, CDR3 length, D gene, J gene, CDR3 DNA, CDR3 protein. A D gene is named only where the DNA matches it firmly. Rows give clone size only sometimes, using once, few, many, or a class for an expanded clone.

TRBV18,.,13,TRBD1,TRBJ1-3,TGTGCCAGCTCACCGGGACAGGGGAACACCATATATTTT,CASSPGQGNTIYF
TRBV11-1,.,19,.,TRBJ2-7,TGTGCCAGCAGCTTAGGGACAGCCATGTCGGGGGTACCGTCCTACGAGCAGTACTTC,CASSLGTAMSGVPSYEQYF
TRBV29-1,few,15,TRBD2,TRBJ2-1,TGCAGAGCTCTCCTAGCGGGAGGCTCCTACAATGAGCAGTTCTTC,CRALLAGGSYNEQFF
TRBV5-1,.,16,TRBD2,TRBJ2-1,TGCGCCAGCAGCTTGCTGGGGGGGAGGGCCTCTCATGAGCAGTTCTTC,CASSLLGGRASHEQFF
TRBV15,.,15,.,TRBJ2-7,TGTGCCACCAGCGGGTCGCTGGGCATTGTCGACGAGCAGTACTTC,CATSGSLGIVDEQYF
TRBV19,.,16,TRBD1,TRBJ1-2,TGTGCCAGTAGTGGGGCAGGGGGCGCCGACCCCTATGGCTACACCTTC,CASSGAGGADPYGYTF
TRBV7-9,.,16,TRBD1,TRBJ1-2,TGTGCCAGCAGCTTAGCGGGGAGGACAGGGGCATATGGCTACACCTTC,CASSLAGRTGAYGYTF
TRBV11-3,.,16,.,TRBJ1-1,TGTGCCAGCAGCTTGTATTCCGGATCGGGGGCCACTGAAGCTTTCTTT,CASSLYSGSGATEAFF
TRBV19,.,16,.,TRBJ2-1,TGTGCCAGTAGTATGAGGGCAGGGGGGGGTTTCAATGAGCAGTTCTTC,CASSMRAGGGFNEQFF
TRBV25-1,.,17,.,TRBJ1-2,TGTGCCAGCAGTGAATATAAGGGGGGGGACAAGTCGAATGGCTACACCTTC,CASSEYKGGDKSNGYTF
TRBV7-9,.,15,.,TRBJ2-1,TGTGCCAGCGAGGGGGGCCTCACCGGCTGGAATGAGCGGTTCTTC,CASEGGLTGWNERFF
TRBV10-2,.,15,.,TRBJ1-2,TGCGCCAGCAGTGAGATCGGTGGGAGGAGCTATGGCTACACCTTC,CASSEIGGRSYGYTF
TRBV2,.,14,.,TRBJ2-7,TGTGCCAGCAAGGGCACCCCGAGCTCCTACGAGCAGTACTTC,CASKGTPSSYEQYF
TRBV30,.,13,.,TRBJ1-5,TGTGCCTGGAGTGTACACGGGGATCAGCCCCAGCATTTT,CAWSVHGDQPQHF
TRBV11-3,.,15,.,TRBJ2-3,TGTGCCAGCAGCTTATCCTCCCCCCCTTCAGATACGCAGTATTTT,CASSLSSPPSDTQYF
TRBV30,once,12,TRBD2,TRBJ2-3,TGTGCCTCGGGACTAGCTGTAGATACGCAGTATTTT,CASGLAVDTQYF
TRBV10-3,.,14,TRBD1,TRBJ1-4,TGTGCCAGCAGGGACAGGGCTCTCAGCGAAAAACTGTTTTTT,CASRDRALSEKLFF
TRBV19,.,13,TRBD2,TRBJ2-7,TGTGCCAGTAGGACGACTAGCGGGAACGAGCAGTACTTC,CASRTTSGNEQYF
TRBV12-5,.,15,TRBD1,TRBJ1-3,TGTGCTAGTGGTTTAGGGACAGGCGATGAAAACACCATATATTTT,CASGLGTGDENTIYF
TRBV25-1,.,14,.,TRBJ1-2,TGTGCCAGCAGTGCCAGGGGAGGAAGCTATGGCTACACCTTC,CASSARGGSYGYTF
TRBV6-6,.,13,.,TRBJ1-1,TGTGCCAGCAGTTACAGGGGTGACACTGAAGCTTTCTTT,CASSYRGDTEAFF
TRBV19,.,11,.,TRBJ1-5,TGTGCCAGTAGTATTCAGGAGACCCAGCATTTT,CASSIQETQHF